This TCR beta chain was captured by sequencing in a study of vaccination and CD4 T cells after COVID-19. At the level of the study: Convalescent donors totaled six males and four females, including two who were Hispanic.

Study findings and constraints: Median SARS-CoV-2-reactive clonotype numbers rose nonsignificantly, roughly 20 to 38.

Cultured CD4+ T-cell DNA underwent Oncomine TCR Beta short-read sequencing. Cultured CD4+ T cells were the source of extracted genomic DNA. In TCRdb, the PCR reads were re-called with MiXCR into one record per CDR3 protein. In the table there are some 25,000 distinct CDR3 sequences, 55% to 70% of which are singletons. Note on this clonotype: Antigen: not known.

Documented treatment: roughly nine-day PBMC culture with coronavirus spike peptide pools or control peptides (ViraFEST assay). Germline CDR1 MNHEY, CDR2 SVGAGI. With 3 bases clipped from V and 5 bases from J, the junction kept 13 bases outside the gene matches. The CDR3 has 16 residues. The chain links TRBV6-5 to TRBJ2-7; 7 bases are a match to TRBD2. The sequenced sample was CD4+ T cells from blood, cultured in vitro. This receptor was identified in a human donor who had recovered from COVID-19. The chain's CDR3 is CASSYYGGGGTNEQYF. CDR3 coding DNA: TGTGCCAGCAGTTATTACGGCGGGGGAGGGACTAACGAGCAGTACTTC.